These 7 T cell receptor beta chains were sequenced from one sample in a study of shared clonotypes between healthy human individuals. Assay: immunoSEQ multiplex PCR; the TCRdb copy retains only in-frame clones and omits some. The table records about 2.4 million clones, approximately 92% of them present only once. Sample: naive CD4+ T cells sorted from blood. Subset: CD45RA+ positively selected. The receptors stem from a man aged 18 to 30 in good health.

The rearrangement joins TRBV5-1 to TRBJ1-2, with D perhaps TRBD1 (5 bases). The length of the CDR3 is 15 residues. Germline V lookup: CDR1 SGHRS, CDR2 YFSETQ. The V and J ends lost 0 bases and 6 bases respectively, with 15 bases between them. CDR3: CASSLASGVSDGYTF. Here the CDR3 DNA reads TGCGCCAGCAGCTTGGCCTCGGGGGTATCTGATGGCTACACCTTC. The full variable domain, rest sourced from reference TRBV5-1 and TRBJ1-2, is KAGVTQTPRYLIKTRGQQVTLSCSPISGHRSVSWYQQTPGQGLQFLFEYFSETQRNKGNFPGRFSGRQFSNSRSEMNVSTLELGDSALYLCASSLASGVSDGYTFGSGTRLTVV.

V gene TRBV2 combines with J gene TRBJ2-7; D remains unclear. Between the trimmed V and J ends, which lost 7 bases and 0 bases, there was a span of 13 bases. The CDR3 totals 14 residues. CDR1 and CDR2 (germline): SNHLY, FYNNEI. The CDR3 here is CASKIGLSSYEQYF. In nucleotides, the CDR3 is TGTGCCAGCAAAATCGGCCTGAGCTCCTACGAGCAGTACTTC.

The rearrangement uses TRBV12-5 and TRBJ2-4, with 9 bases aligning to TRBD1. Trimming removed 4 bases from V and 16 bases from J; junction bases left unmatched: 11. CDR1 is LGHNT and CDR2 is FRNRAP in the germline V gene. The CDR3 contains 13 residues. The CDR3: CASGWSGQGPSYF. The CDR3 coding sequence is TGTGCTAGTGGTTGGTCGGGACAGGGCCCCAGTTACTTC.

V and J are TRBV19 and TRBJ2-2; 9 nucleotides align to TRBD1. This CDR3 is 15 amino acids long. V dropped 6 bases and J dropped 4; count of bases not matched to a gene: 6. Germline lookup yields CDR1 LNHDA and CDR2 SQIVND (reference sequence). The CDR3 coding sequence is TGTGCCAGTAGACCGGCGACAGGGGGCACCGGGGAGCTGTTTTTT. It is translated as CASRPATGGTGELFF.

The chain employs TRBV10-3 and TRBJ1-5; D unresolved. The CDR3 is 13 residues long. V dropped 6 bases and J dropped 8 bases, with 14 bases sitting between them. Germline V lookup: CDR1 ENHRY, CDR2 SYGVKD. The CDR3 is CAISPGGMEPQHF. For the CDR3, the DNA is TGTGCCATCAGCCCTGGCGGAATGGAGCCCCAGCATTTT.

V gene TRBV4-1 combines with J gene TRBJ2-1; 7 bases are a match to TRBD1. V shed 3 bases, J shed 2 bases, and the junction held 13 bases outside the gene matches. The germline V gene encodes CDR1 MGHRA and CDR2 YSYEKL. There are 18 residues in the CDR3. The CDR3 nucleotides read TGCGCCAGCAGCCATCCCCCCGGCCGGGACAGCCCCTACAATGAGCAGTTCTTC. Amino acid sequence: CASSHPPGRDSPYNEQFF.

The V gene is TRBV5-1, the J gene TRBJ1-4, with D maybe TRBD1 (5 bases). Germline CDR1 and CDR2: SGHRS and YFSETQ. V was cut by 4 bases and J by 6 bases, with 19 bases left in between. The CDR3 contains 16 residues. The CDR3, as DNA: TGCGCCAGCAGCCCAAGCGCCGGGGCGACGGATGAAAAACTGTTTTTT. It specifies CASSPSAGATDEKLFF.